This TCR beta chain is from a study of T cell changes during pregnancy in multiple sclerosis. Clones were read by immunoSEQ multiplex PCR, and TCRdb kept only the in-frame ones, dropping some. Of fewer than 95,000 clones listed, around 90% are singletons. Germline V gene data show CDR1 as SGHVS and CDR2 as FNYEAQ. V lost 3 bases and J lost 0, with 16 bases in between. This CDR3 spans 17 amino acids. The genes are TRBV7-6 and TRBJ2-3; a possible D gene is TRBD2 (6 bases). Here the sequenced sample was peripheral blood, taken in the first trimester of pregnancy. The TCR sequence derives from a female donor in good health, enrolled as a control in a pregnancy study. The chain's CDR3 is CASSFGGHDLSTDTQYF. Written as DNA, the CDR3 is TGTGCCAGCAGCTTCGGAGGGCATGATCTTAGCACAGATACGCAGTATTTT.